The 13 T cell receptor beta chains presented below share a single source sample, sequenced in a study of cytomegalovirus exposure and HLA in healthy donors. The PCR contained 60 Vbeta and 13 Jbeta primers. The method was immunoSEQ multiplex PCR; TCRdb's version includes in-frame clones alone and lacks a portion of them. The sample records under 200,000 clones, roughly 13% being singletons. Sequencing was done on a sample of PBMCs. Source of these receptors: a man aged 50 or older in good health and CMV-seropositive.

This clone has more than one count but fewer than ten. The CDR3 DNA reads TGCAGCGTTTCAACCGGGACAGGGGGCACCGGGGAGCTGTTTTTT. Residues: CSVSTGTGGTGELFF. The V and J genes are TRBV29-1 and TRBJ2-2; 11 bases match TRBD1. The CDR3 is 15 residues long. From germline, CDR1 is SQVTM and CDR2 ANQGSEA. V was pared by 5 bases and J by 4 bases, with 6 bases of the junction left unmatched.

This clone showed up just a few times. This chain joins TRBV28 and TRBJ1-1; no firm D call. CDR3 size: 16 residues. The ends were cut back, 1 base at V and 4 bases at J, with 16 bases in the middle. Germline assignment: CDR1 MDHEN and CDR2 SYDVKM. The CDR3 protein is CASSLSGPLEGTEAFF. The CDR3 nucleotides are TGTGCCAGCAGTTTATCTGGACCCTTAGAGGGCACTGAAGCTTTCTTT. Filled out from reference TRBV28 and TRBJ1-1, the complete variable domain reads DVKVTQSSRYLVKRTGEKVFLECVQDMDHENMFWYRQDPGLGLRLIYFSYDVKMKEKGDIPEGYSVSREKKERFSLILESASTNQTSMYLCASSLSGPLEGTEAFFGQGTRLTVV.

This sequence joins TRBV9 and TRBJ1-4; 8 nucleotides align to TRBD1. This CDR3 has 15 amino acids. Germline V lookup: CDR1 SGDLS, CDR2 YYNGEE. J gave up 5 bases and V 4 bases, and 7 bases lay outside the gene matches. The CDR3 DNA follows: TGTGCCAGCAGCCTCCAGGGGGCGCGGAATGAAAAACTGTTTTTT. It translates to CASSLQGARNEKLFF.

A few counts support this clone. The chain couples TRBV20-1 to TRBJ1-2, with D possibly matching TRBD1 (5 bases). The germline gives CDR1 DFQATT, CDR2 SNEGSKA (reference sequence). Trimming took 7 bases from V and 8 from J, leaving 11 bases between them. CDR3 length: 10 amino acids. CDR3 sequence: CSVVEGGYTF. As DNA, the CDR3 is TGCAGTGTCGTGGAGGGGGGCTACACCTTC.

This clone was recorded a few times. The V and J genes are TRBV18 and TRBJ1-1, with D possibly matching TRBD1 (6 bases). V was clipped by 3 bases and J by 7 bases, with 9 bases between them. Per the germline V gene, CDR1 is KGHSH and CDR2 is LQKENI. This CDR3 region has 12 residues. Here the CDR3 DNA reads TGTGCCAGCTCACCCGGACAGCTTGAAGCTTTCTTT. Translation gives CASSPGQLEAFF.

This clone was seen a few times. This chain joins TRBV9 and TRBJ1-2; the D is unclear. The CDR3 length is 16 residues. Germline-derived CDR1 and CDR2 are SGDLS and YYNGEE. The V end lost 1 base, the J end lost 6 bases, and 19 bases lay between the germline ends. CDR3 region: CASSVPSGEGRDGYTF. CDR3 coding DNA: TGTGCCAGCAGCGTACCCAGTGGGGAAGGGAGAGATGGCTACACCTTC.

The chain uses TRBV5-6 and TRBJ2-2; the D gene is possibly TRBD2 (6 bases). This CDR3 is built from 16 residues. The V gene lost 0 bases and the J gene lost 3 bases, with 12 bases spanning the gap. The germline V gene has CDR1 SGHDT and CDR2 YYEEEE. The CDR3 sequence: CASSLVGGADTGELFF. As DNA, the CDR3 is TGTGCCAGCAGCTTGGTGGGCGGGGCCGACACCGGGGAGCTGTTTTTT.

The table lists this clone with a few counts. The chain couples TRBV30 to TRBJ2-2; maybe TRBD1 (6 bases). From germline, CDR1 is GTSNPN and CDR2 SVGIG (reference sequence). The CDR3 totals 15 residues. The V end lost 4 bases, the J end lost 6 bases, and 18 bases lay between the germline ends. The DNA of the CDR3 is TGTGCCTGGAACTGGGGGCAGCTCAGAGCCGGGGAGCTGTTTTTT. Translation gives CAWNWGQLRAGELFF.

The chain uses TRBV5-1 and TRBJ1-2, with D maybe TRBD1 (5 bases). Germline V gene data show CDR1 as SGHRS and CDR2 as YFSETQ. The CDR3 runs to 14 residues. The V end lost 0 bases, the J end lost 2 bases, and 8 bases lay between the germline ends. The CDR3 protein is CASSLARANYGYTF. DNA of the CDR3: TGCGCCAGCAGCTTGGCCAGGGCGAACTATGGCTACACCTTC. The full variable domain, completed using reference TRBV5-1 and TRBJ1-2, is KAGVTQTPRYLIKTRGQQVTLSCSPISGHRSVSWYQQTPGQGLQFLFEYFSETQRNKGNFPGRFSGRQFSNSRSEMNVSTLELGDSALYLCASSLARANYGYTFGSGTRLTVV.

This clone appeared a few times. This chain joins TRBV5-1 and TRBJ2-5; 8 nucleotides align to TRBD1. This CDR3 contains 14 residues. V lost 2 bases and J lost 3; bases outside the gene matches: 3. CDR1 SGHRS and CDR2 YFSETQ come from the germline V gene. This CDR3 reads CASSLDRGEETQYF. In DNA, the CDR3 is TGCGCCAGCAGCTTAGACAGGGGTGAAGAGACCCAGTACTTC. Looking up the rest from reference TRBV5-1 and TRBJ2-5 gives the full variable domain: KAGVTQTPRYLIKTRGQQVTLSCSPISGHRSVSWYQQTPGQGLQFLFEYFSETQRNKGNFPGRFSGRQFSNSRSEMNVSTLELGDSALYLCASSLDRGEETQYFGPGTRLLVL.

The chain uses TRBV5-6 and TRBJ2-3; 15 positions match TRBD2. Unmatched junction bases numbered 5, after V lost 3 bases and J lost 6 bases. The CDR3 is 16 residues long. Germline assignment: CDR1 SGHDT and CDR2 YYEEEE. This CDR3 reads CASSSRTSGGVDTQYF. The CDR3 nucleotides are TGTGCCAGCAGCTCCAGGACTAGCGGGGGGGTGGATACGCAGTATTTT.

This clone was counted a few times. V gene TRBV9 combines with J gene TRBJ2-7; unclear D gene. Trimming cost V 0 bases and J 0 bases, with 7 bases left between them. Germline V gene data show CDR1 as SGDLS and CDR2 as YYNGEE. CDR3 length: 14 amino acids. CDR3 amino acids: CASSVDGNSYEQYF. The DNA for the CDR3 is TGTGCCAGCAGCGTAGATGGCAACTCCTACGAGCAGTACTTC.

This clone was picked up a small number of times. V is TRBV28 and J is TRBJ1-6; D is perhaps TRBD1 (6 bases). This CDR3 region has 15 residues. The germline gives CDR1 MDHEN, CDR2 SYDVKM. V was cut by 6 bases and J by 4 bases, with 13 bases left in between. The CDR3 region is CASSPGTLYNSPLHF. The CDR3 DNA follows: TGTGCCAGCAGCCCGGGGACACTTTATAATTCACCCCTCCACTTT.